These 25 T cell receptor beta chains share one sample of origin, sequenced in a study of OX40 agonist ivuxolimab in advanced cancers. Assay used: immunoSEQ multiplex PCR; TCRdb lists only in-frame clones, some missing. The table lists roughly 23,000 clones, approximately 88% of them singletons, with approximately 37% in the top ten. The sequenced sample was CD4+ or CD8+ T cells sorted from blood, obtained in a trial of the OX40 agonist ivuxolimab. These receptors all come from an adult with an advanced solid tumor such as melanoma, head and neck, liver or kidney cancer.

The rearrangement links TRBV9 to TRBJ1-3; no clear D. The V gene's germline CDR1 is SGDLS and CDR2 YYNGEE. Trimming left V 0 bases short and J 2 bases short, with 12 bases between. This CDR3 has 16 residues. The CDR3 nucleotides read TGTGCCAGCAGCGTAGACGGTGGCGGAACTGGAAACACCATATATTTT. Residues: CASSVDGGGTGNTIYF.

This chain connects TRBV2 to TRBJ2-2; the D gene is possibly TRBD2 (5 bases). The germline V gene encodes CDR1 SNHLY and CDR2 FYNNEI. V was pared by 4 bases and J by 10 bases, with 16 bases between. The CDR3 is 14 residues long. As DNA, the CDR3 is TGTGCCAGCAGTGGAGGCGGGCACCGTGCGGAGCTGTTTTTT. Translation gives CASSGGGHRAELFF. Together with reference TRBV2 and TRBJ2-2, the CDR3 gives the full variable domain: EPEVTQTPSHQVTQMGQEVILRCVPISNHLYFYWYRQILGQKVEFLVSFYNNEISEKSEIFDDQFSVERPDGSNFTLKIRSTKLEDSAMYFCASSGGGHRAELFFGEGSRLTVL.

V usage is TRBV9 and J usage is TRBJ2-5, with 9 bases matching TRBD1. The germline V gene has CDR1 SGDLS and CDR2 YYNGEE. The CDR3 contains 15 residues. V gave up 4 bases and J gave up 5 bases; unmatched junction bases: 9. Here the CDR3 DNA reads TGTGCCAGCAGCCCGACGGGACAGGGAAGGGAGACCCAGTACTTC. It encodes CASSPTGQGRETQYF.

This rearrangement joins TRBV6-6 to TRBJ1-1; the D gene is possibly TRBD1 (6 bases). Trimming cost V 6 bases and J 5 bases, with 13 bases left between them. The CDR3 totals 13 residues. Per germline, CDR1 MNHNY and CDR2 SVGAGI (reference sequence). CDR3 in DNA: TGTGCCAGCAGCCCAGGGGCGGAGACTGAAGCTTTCTTT. This codes for CASSPGAETEAFF.

This clone has more than one count but fewer than ten. The genes are TRBV4-1 and TRBJ1-5; 7 nucleotides agree with TRBD1. Germline loops: CDR1 MGHRA, CDR2 YSYEKL. Unmatched junction bases numbered 4, after V lost 1 base and J lost 4 bases. The CDR3 covers 15 residues. CDR3 residues: CASSQVATGNQPQHF. CDR3 nucleotide sequence: TGCGCCAGCAGCCAAGTCGCGACAGGGAATCAGCCCCAGCATTTT.

The genes are TRBV9 and TRBJ2-7, with D unresolved. Germline CDR1 and CDR2: SGDLS and YYNGEE. Between the trimmed V and J ends, which lost 0 bases and 2 bases, there was a span of 12 bases. The CDR3 has 15 residues. CDR3 amino acids: CASSVATAGTYEQYF. The CDR3 DNA reads as TGTGCCAGCAGCGTAGCAACAGCTGGGACCTACGAGCAGTACTTC.

This sequence joins TRBV13 and TRBJ2-1; TRBD1 agrees at 9 bases. The CDR3 runs 15 residues. J gave up 6 bases and V 0 bases, and 3 bases lay outside the gene matches. Germline loops: CDR1 PRHDT, CDR2 FYEKMQ (reference sequence). The CDR3 region is CASSLGGQGRNEQFF. CDR3 DNA: TGTGCCAGCAGCTTAGGGGGACAGGGACGCAATGAGCAGTTCTTC.

V is TRBV27 and J is TRBJ2-6, with D possibly being TRBD1 (5 bases). The V end was cut by 1 base, the J end by 0 bases, with 13 bases between. Germline CDR1 MNHEY, CDR2 SMNVEV (reference sequence). The CDR3 covers 18 residues. The CDR3 is CASSLFAGISSGANVLTF. CDR3 bases: TGTGCCAGCAGTTTATTTGCAGGGATCAGCTCTGGGGCCAACGTCCTGACTTTC. The full variable domain, in which reference TRBV27 and TRBJ2-6 provide the parts outside the CDR3, is EAQVTQNPRYLITVTGKKLTVTCSQNMNHEYMSWYRQDPGLGLRQIYYSMNVEVTDKGDVPEGYKVSRKEKRNFPLILESPSPNQTSLYFCASSLFAGISSGANVLTFGAGSRLTVL.

The V and J genes are TRBV7-9 and TRBJ2-7; TRBD1 matches 8 bases. Trimming cost V 4 bases and J 3 bases; bases outside gene matches: 11. CDR3 length: 16 amino acids. The germline gives CDR1 SEHNR, CDR2 FQNEAQ (reference sequence). Written as DNA, the CDR3 is TGTGCCAGCAGCTCTTCAACCGGACAGGGTCTCTACGAGCAGTACTTC. Protein product: CASSSSTGQGLYEQYF. The full variable domain, with the rest looked up from reference TRBV7-9 and TRBJ2-7, is DTGVSQNPRHKITKRGQNVTFRCDPISEHNRLYWYRQTLGQGPEFLTYFQNEAQLEKSRLLSDRFSAERPKGSFSTLEIQRTEQGDSAMYLCASSSSTGQGLYEQYFGPGTRLTVT.

V usage is TRBV9 and J usage is TRBJ1-4; 10 positions match TRBD1. CDR3 size: 15 residues. CDR1 is SGDLS, CDR2 YYNGEE, per germline. J lost 7 bases, V lost 4 bases, and 7 bases had no gene match. The CDR3: CASSPRTGGSEKLFF. As DNA, the CDR3 is TGTGCCAGCAGCCCTCGGACAGGGGGGAGTGAAAAACTGTTTTTT. Together with reference TRBV9 and TRBJ1-4, the CDR3 gives the full variable domain: DSGVTQTPKHLITATGQRVTLRCSPRSGDLSVYWYQQSLDQGLQFLIQYYNGEERAKGNILERFSAQQFPDLHSELNLSSLELGDSALYFCASSPRTGGSEKLFFGSGTQLSVL.

The chain uses TRBV21-1 and TRBJ2-7; the table calls TRBD1, which could not be checked here. TRBV21-1 represents a pseudogene. The CDR3 has 17 residues. CDR3 amino acids: CASSKEHRDRTAYEQYF. In DNA, the CDR3 is TGTGCCAGCAGCAAAGAGCACCGGGACAGGACAGCCTACGAGCAGTACTTC.

The chain joins TRBV2 to TRBJ1-2; no definite D call. Germline-derived CDR1 and CDR2 are SNHLY and FYNNEI. The CDR3 length is 13 residues. V was shortened by 7 bases and J by 0 bases, with 9 bases between the two germline ends. The CDR3 DNA reads as TGTGCCAGCAAACCCGGGCCTAACTATGGCTACACCTTC. Its translation is CASKPGPNYGYTF.

The chain links TRBV7-9 to TRBJ2-2; D remains unclear. Trimming cost V 2 bases and J 8 bases, with 6 bases left between them. The CDR3 runs to 12 residues. The germline V gene has CDR1 SEHNR and CDR2 FQNEAQ (reference sequence). The CDR3 region is CASSLNLGELFF. The CDR3 nucleotides are TGTGCCAGCAGCTTAAATCTGGGGGAGCTGTTTTTT.

This clone was counted between two and nine times. V gene TRBV11-2 combines with J gene TRBJ1-5; D not resolved. Germline V gives CDR1 SGHAT, CDR2 FQNNGV. This CDR3 has 12 amino acids. V was cut by 5 bases and J by 2 bases, with 4 bases left in between. The CDR3 DNA sequence: TGTGCCAGCAGCGAGGGCAATCAGCCCCAGCATTTT. The encoded protein is CASSEGNQPQHF.

CDR3 nucleotides: TGTGCTAGTGGTTGGGGGACTAGCGGGACCAGCACAGATACGCAGTATTTT. Its protein is CASGWGTSGTSTDTQYF. The V and J genes are TRBV12-5 and TRBJ2-3, with 13 positions matching TRBD2. Unmatched junction bases numbered 4, after V lost 4 bases and J lost 0 bases. CDR3 size: 17 residues. Germline values: CDR1 LGHNT, CDR2 FRNRAP. Full variable domain (rest looked up from reference TRBV12-5 and TRBJ2-3): DARVTQTPRHKVTEMGQEVTMRCQPILGHNTVFWYRQTMMQGLELLAYFRNRAPLDDSGMPKDRFSAEMPDATLATLKIQPSEPRDSAVYFCASGWGTSGTSTDTQYFGPGTRLTVL.

This chain links TRBV6-5 with TRBJ1-5, with TRBD1 as a possible D gene (6 bases). The V gene lost 5 bases and the J gene lost 0 bases, with 11 bases spanning the gap. Looked up from germline, CDR1 is MNHEY and CDR2 is SVGAGI. CDR3 length equals 15 residues. The CDR3 reads CASSKGHSSNQPQHF. CDR3 coding DNA: TGTGCCAGCAGTAAGGGACACAGTAGCAATCAGCCCCAGCATTTT.

The V call is TRBV6-5, the J call TRBJ2-7; TRBD1 or TRBD2 may be the D gene (5 bases each). The CDR3 loop spans 14 amino acids. Germline CDR1 is MNHEY and CDR2 is SVGAGI. V lost 0 bases, J lost 7 bases, and 13 bases lay in between. The CDR3 protein is CASSYSIGAREQYF. The CDR3 DNA follows: TGTGCCAGCAGTTACTCTATCGGGGCGAGGGAGCAGTACTTC.

V usage is TRBV7-9 and J usage is TRBJ2-7, with D maybe TRBD1 (5 bases). Trimming removed 8 bases at V and 2 bases at J, with 13 bases between. The germline CDR1 and CDR2 sequences are SEHNR and FQNEAQ (reference sequence). The CDR3 is 13 residues long. The CDR3 nucleotides read TGTGCCAGCTTGGGGCCCCCACCCTACGAGCAGTACTTC. It codes for CASLGPPPYEQYF.

This sequence joins TRBV6-6 and TRBJ2-2; TRBD1 matches at 8 bases. Germline CDR1 MNHNY, CDR2 SVGAGI (reference sequence). With 6 bases clipped from V and 6 bases from J, the junction kept 9 bases outside the gene matches. The CDR3 covers 15 residues. The CDR3 DNA reads as TGTGCCAGCAGCCAGACAGGGGATGAGTCCGGGGAGCTGTTTTTT. This codes for CASSQTGDESGELFF.

This sequence joins TRBV5-4 and TRBJ1-2, with 12 nucleotides matching TRBD1. The CDR3 runs 17 residues. Germline V gene sequence: CDR1 SGHNT, CDR2 YYREEE (reference sequence). The V gene end was trimmed by 0 bases and the J gene end by 4 bases; junction bases not matched to a gene: 7. This CDR3 reads CASSLVGTGGPFYGYTF. The CDR3 DNA follows: TGTGCCAGCAGCTTGGTGGGGACAGGGGGCCCTTTCTATGGCTACACCTTC. The full variable domain, completed using reference TRBV5-4 and TRBJ1-2, is ETGVTQSPTHLIKTRGQQVTLRCSSQSGHNTVSWYQQALGQGPQFIFQYYREEENGRGNFPPRFSGLQFPNYSSELNVNALELDDSALYLCASSLVGTGGPFYGYTFGSGTRLTVV.

The chain employs TRBV7-9 and TRBJ2-2; D might be TRBD2 (6 bases). V lost 4 bases and J lost 0, with 12 bases in between. CDR1 and CDR2 from the germline V gene are SEHNR and FQNEAQ (reference sequence). The CDR3 is 16 amino acids. CDR3 DNA sequence: TGTGCCAGCAGCTCACCGGAGGGCCCGAACACCGGGGAGCTGTTTTTT. It encodes CASSSPEGPNTGELFF. Variable domain in full (rest from reference TRBV7-9 and TRBJ2-2): DTGVSQNPRHKITKRGQNVTFRCDPISEHNRLYWYRQTLGQGPEFLTYFQNEAQLEKSRLLSDRFSAERPKGSFSTLEIQRTEQGDSAMYLCASSSPEGPNTGELFFGEGSRLTVL.

The chain has TRBV4-1 and TRBJ2-5; the D gene is possibly TRBD2 (6 bases). This CDR3 region has 14 residues. CDR1 and CDR2 from the germline V gene are MGHRA and YSYEKL. Trimming removed 4 bases at V and 5 bases at J, with 14 bases between. The CDR3 DNA is TGCGCCAGCAGCCCCACGACTAGGAGGGAGACCCAGTACTTC. Translating gives CASSPTTRRETQYF.

The V gene is TRBV21-1, the J gene TRBJ2-1; the table's TRBD2 call for D was not verified on the DNA. TRBV21-1 is an annotated pseudogene. This CDR3 is built from 16 residues. The chain's CDR3 is CASSLREPSSYNEQFF. Written as DNA, the CDR3 is TGTGCCAGCAGCCTTCGGGAACCAAGCTCCTACAATGAGCAGTTCTTC.

This clone was seen a single time. The chain combines TRBV6-4 with TRBJ2-1, with TRBD1 as a possible D gene (6 bases). The CDR3 is 15 residues long. V lost 1 base and J lost 12, with 19 bases in between. Germline assignment: CDR1 MRHNA and CDR2 SNTAGT. In DNA form, the CDR3 reads TGTGCCAGCAGTGACTTACAGGGTCCCCTACAGGGGCAGTTCTTC. This gives the protein CASSDLQGPLQGQFF.

The CDR3 DNA reads TGTGCCAGCAGTCCAGGGGGGTCCTACGAGCAGTACTTC. Residues: CASSPGGSYEQYF. The chain links TRBV5-4 to TRBJ2-7; tentative D call: TRBD1 (7 bases). Trimming removed 5 bases at V and 1 base at J, with 10 bases between. The CDR3 extends over 13 amino acids. Germline V gene data show CDR1 as SGHNT and CDR2 as YYREEE (reference sequence). The full variable domain, its missing parts supplied by reference TRBV5-4 and TRBJ2-7, is ETGVTQSPTHLIKTRGQQVTLRCSSQSGHNTVSWYQQALGQGPQFIFQYYREEENGRGNFPPRFSGLQFPNYSSELNVNALELDDSALYLCASSPGGSYEQYFGPGTRLTVT.